Below are 13 T cell receptor beta chains sequenced from a single sample in a study of cytomegalovirus exposure and HLA in healthy donors. A multiplex PCR was run with 60 Vbeta primers and 13 Jbeta primers. Data came from immunoSEQ multiplex PCR; TCRdb stores just in-frame clones and leaves some out. Its table lists about 210,000 clones. Sample: PBMCs. The receptors were sampled from a woman aged 30 to 39 in good health and CMV-seropositive.

The chain couples TRBV5-4 to TRBJ2-7; D gene ambiguous. Per the germline V gene, CDR1 is SGHNT and CDR2 is YYREEE (reference sequence). Trimming removed 0 bases from V and 2 bases from J, with 6 bases in between. The CDR3 length is 13 residues. CDR3 sequence reads: CASSLDSTYEQYF. The CDR3 bases are TGTGCCAGCAGCTTGGACAGCACCTACGAGCAGTACTTC.

The chain combines TRBV7-9 with TRBJ1-5; no reliable D call. Germline values: CDR1 SEHNR, CDR2 FQNEAQ (reference sequence). V was cut by 5 bases and J by 4 bases, with 12 bases left in between. CDR3 length: 14 residues. The CDR3: CASSQQNENQPQHF. CDR3 in DNA: TGTGCCAGCAGCCAACAAAACGAAAATCAGCCCCAGCATTTT.

The chain links TRBV29-1 to TRBJ2-7, with 9 bases identical to TRBD2. There are 13 residues in the CDR3. Per germline, CDR1 SQVTM and CDR2 ANQGSEA. Trimming at V came to 3 bases and at J to 1 base, leaving 1 base not matched to a gene. The CDR3 spells CSVDLAGSYEQYF. CDR3 DNA sequence: TGCAGCGTTGACCTAGCGGGGTCCTACGAGCAGTACTTC.

The CDR3 nucleotides read TGTGCTAGTGGTTTGGGACAGGAGACAGATACGCAGTATTTT. It yields the protein CASGLGQETDTQYF. This chain links TRBV12-5 with TRBJ2-3, with D possibly matching TRBD1 (6 bases). Germline values: CDR1 LGHNT, CDR2 FRNRAP. The germline V and J ends were trimmed by 1 base and 3 bases, with 8 bases remaining between them. The CDR3 is 14 amino acids.

The chain carries TRBV4-1 and TRBJ1-6; weak D call: TRBD1 (5 bases). The CDR3 has 16 residues. Germline V lookup: CDR1 MGHRA, CDR2 YSYEKL. V gave up 4 bases and J gave up 8 bases, with 18 bases separating them. Written as DNA, the CDR3 is TGCGCCAGCAGCCGGACACGCGGGGGATCAGATTCACCCCTCCACTTT. It is translated as CASSRTRGGSDSPLHF.

The chain joins TRBV2 to TRBJ1-4; 10 bases line up with TRBD1. Germline CDR1 SNHLY, CDR2 FYNNEI. Trimming took 4 bases from V and 8 from J; bases not matched to a gene: 4. The CDR3 consists of 14 residues. The CDR3 DNA sequence: TGTGCCAGCAGTGGACAGGGGGCCGGAGAAAAACTGTTTTTT. Its translation is CASSGQGAGEKLFF.

The J gene is TRBJ2-1, the V gene TRBV15, with D perhaps TRBD2 (7 bases). The germline V and J ends were trimmed by 5 bases and 5 bases, with 19 bases remaining between them. There are 16 residues in the CDR3. The germline V gene has CDR1 LNHNV and CDR2 YYDKDF (reference sequence). The CDR3 nucleotides are TGTGCCACCAGCGGAAGAAGGGGGGGCCTAGACAATGAGCAGTTCTTC. Its translation is CATSGRRGGLDNEQFF.

This chain's CDR3 is CASSRRQGAAYEQYF. In nucleotides, the CDR3 is TGTGCCAGCAGCCGGAGACAGGGGGCAGCCTACGAGCAGTACTTC. The rearrangement links TRBV5-4 to TRBJ2-7; 10 bases fit TRBD1. V was clipped by 4 bases and J by 2 bases; unmatched bases: 6. Per germline, CDR1 SGHNT and CDR2 YYREEE (reference sequence). The CDR3 has 15 residues.

The chain is built from TRBV10-3 and TRBJ1-6; 11 bases agree with TRBD1. The CDR3 runs 15 residues. V dropped 4 bases and J dropped 8; count of bases not matched to a gene: 4. Germline loops: CDR1 ENHRY, CDR2 SYGVKD. The CDR3 loop is CAISGTGGVDSPLHF. CDR3 DNA sequence: TGTGCCATCAGTGGGACAGGGGGCGTAGATTCACCCCTCCACTTT.

The J gene is TRBJ2-7, the V gene TRBV5-1; tentatively, D is TRBD2 (6 bases). The CDR3 loop spans 14 amino acids. Trimming removed 2 bases at V and 0 bases at J, with 9 bases between. Looked up from germline, CDR1 is SGHRS and CDR2 is YFSETQ. CDR3 nucleotide sequence: TGCGCCAGCAGCTTTGGCGGGGACTCCTACGAGCAGTACTTC. This sequence encodes CASSFGGDSYEQYF.

This chain links TRBV9 with TRBJ2-7, with D maybe TRBD1 (6 bases). The CDR3 is 15 residues long. Germline CDR1 reads SGDLS; CDR2 reads YYNGEE. The V and J ends lost 1 base and 3 bases respectively, with 14 bases between them. The CDR3 region has the DNA TGTGCCAGCAGCGTATCGACAGGCCGTTTCTACGAGCAGTACTTC. This encodes CASSVSTGRFYEQYF.

This rearrangement joins TRBV9 to TRBJ2-7; tentative D call: TRBD2 (7 bases). V was pared by 0 bases and J by 7 bases, with 14 bases between. Looked up from germline, CDR1 is SGDLS and CDR2 is YYNGEE. This CDR3 spans 14 amino acids. The CDR3 protein is CASSVAGRGGEQYF. For the CDR3, the DNA is TGTGCCAGCAGCGTAGCCGGCAGGGGAGGGGAGCAGTACTTC.

The rearrangement joins TRBV5-4 to TRBJ2-5; tentative D call: TRBD2 (6 bases). Trimming removed 4 bases from V and 5 bases from J, with 21 bases in between. Germline assignment: CDR1 SGHNT and CDR2 YYREEE (reference sequence). This CDR3 spans 16 amino acids. CDR3 DNA sequence: TGTGCCAGCAGCCCGGAACCGGGAGTCCTTTTTGAGACCCAGTACTTC. It codes for CASSPEPGVLFETQYF.